This T cell receptor (beta chain) is drawn from a study of T cell changes during pregnancy in multiple sclerosis. This CDR3 has 18 residues. Germline V gene data show CDR1 as SGHDN and CDR2 as FVKESK. Trimming cost V 4 bases and J 0 bases, with 19 bases left between them. The protocol was immunoSEQ multiplex PCR, while the TCRdb copy is restricted to in-frame clones and leaves out a portion. This table has around 70,000 clones, roughly 94% appearing once. The clonotype comes from a female donor with multiple sclerosis, enrolled in a pregnancy study. V usage is TRBV14 and J usage is TRBJ2-1, with a weak D call TRBD2 (6 bases). This material consisted of peripheral blood, taken in the third trimester of pregnancy. The CDR3 region is CASSRRLGPTSSYNEQFF. In DNA, the CDR3 is TGTGCCAGCAGCCGCCGACTAGGGCCCACTAGCTCCTACAATGAGCAGTTCTTC.